This T cell receptor (beta chain) was captured in a study of human T cells and chemical hapten exposure. TCRdb re-derived calls from the RACE reads in MiXCR, one entry per CDR3 protein. The table has about 34,000 distinct CDR3 sequences, around 6.8% seen once; the top ten hold roughly 9.2%. Time point denoted: patch test 1, 2 weeks after DPC sensitization. Sample treatment: therapeutic diphenylcyclopropenone sensitization with weekly scalp DPC. Unfractionated whole blood yielded the extracted total RNA. This TCR came from a young woman with alopecia areata. Some clones in this sample may be carry-over from other donors' samples. This specimen was whole blood, taken in connection with sensitization to the hapten diphenylcyclopropenone (DPC).

As DNA, the CDR3 is TGTGCCAGCAGCTCCCGTAGCAATCAGCCCCAGCATTTT. Translation gives CASSSRSNQPQHF. The chain has TRBV7-2 and TRBJ1-5; D not certain. The CDR3 loop spans 13 amino acids. Trimming stripped 4 bases from V and 0 bases from J, with 4 bases between. Germline CDR1 SGHTA, CDR2 FQGNSA.